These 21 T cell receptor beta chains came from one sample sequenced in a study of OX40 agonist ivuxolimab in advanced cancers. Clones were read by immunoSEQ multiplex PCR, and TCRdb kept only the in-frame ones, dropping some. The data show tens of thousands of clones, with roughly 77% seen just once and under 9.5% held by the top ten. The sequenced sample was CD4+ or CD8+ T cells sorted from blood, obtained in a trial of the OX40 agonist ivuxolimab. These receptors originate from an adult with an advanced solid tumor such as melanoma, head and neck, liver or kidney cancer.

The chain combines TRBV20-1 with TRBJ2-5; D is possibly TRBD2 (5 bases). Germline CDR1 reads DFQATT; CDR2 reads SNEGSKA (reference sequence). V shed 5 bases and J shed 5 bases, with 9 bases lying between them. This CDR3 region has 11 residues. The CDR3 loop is CSADLAETQYF. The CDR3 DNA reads TGCAGTGCTGATCTAGCCGAGACCCAGTACTTC.

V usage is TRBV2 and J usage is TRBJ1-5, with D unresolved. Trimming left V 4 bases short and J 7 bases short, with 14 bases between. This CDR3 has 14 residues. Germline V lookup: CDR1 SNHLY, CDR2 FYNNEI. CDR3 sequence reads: CASSGTAEGQPQHF. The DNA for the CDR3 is TGTGCCAGCAGTGGGACGGCGGAAGGCCAGCCCCAGCATTTT.

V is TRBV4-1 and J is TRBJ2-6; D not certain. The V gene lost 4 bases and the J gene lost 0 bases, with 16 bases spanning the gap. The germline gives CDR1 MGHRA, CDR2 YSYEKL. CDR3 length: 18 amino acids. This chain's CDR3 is CASSLPWTFYSGANVLTF. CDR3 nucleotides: TGCGCCAGCAGCCTCCCTTGGACGTTTTACTCTGGGGCCAACGTCCTGACTTTC.

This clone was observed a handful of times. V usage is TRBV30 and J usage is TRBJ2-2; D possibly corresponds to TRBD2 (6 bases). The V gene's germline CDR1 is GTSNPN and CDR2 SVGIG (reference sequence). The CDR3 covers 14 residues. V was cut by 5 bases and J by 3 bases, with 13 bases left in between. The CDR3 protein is CAWGYGEDTGELFF. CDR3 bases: TGTGCCTGGGGTTATGGGGAGGACACCGGGGAGCTGTTTTTT.

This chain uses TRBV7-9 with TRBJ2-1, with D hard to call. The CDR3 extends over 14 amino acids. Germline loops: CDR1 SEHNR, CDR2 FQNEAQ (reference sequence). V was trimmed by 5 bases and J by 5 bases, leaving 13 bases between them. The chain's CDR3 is CASSLAMDHNEQFF. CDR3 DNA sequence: TGTGCCAGCAGCCTCGCTATGGACCACAATGAGCAGTTCTTC.

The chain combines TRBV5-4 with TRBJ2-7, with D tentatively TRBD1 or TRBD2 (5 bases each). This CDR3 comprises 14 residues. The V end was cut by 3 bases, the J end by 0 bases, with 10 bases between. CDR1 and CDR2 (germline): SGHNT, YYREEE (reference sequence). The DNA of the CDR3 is TGTGCCAGCAGCTCGGGGACGGGCTCCTACGAGCAGTACTTC. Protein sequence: CASSSGTGSYEQYF.

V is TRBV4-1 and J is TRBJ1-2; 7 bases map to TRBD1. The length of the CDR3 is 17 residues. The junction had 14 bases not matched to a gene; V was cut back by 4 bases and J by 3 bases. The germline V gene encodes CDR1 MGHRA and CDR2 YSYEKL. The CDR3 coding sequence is TGCGCCAGCAGCCCCCCCGGGACAGCACGTAACTACTATGGCTACACCTTC. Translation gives CASSPPGTARNYYGYTF.

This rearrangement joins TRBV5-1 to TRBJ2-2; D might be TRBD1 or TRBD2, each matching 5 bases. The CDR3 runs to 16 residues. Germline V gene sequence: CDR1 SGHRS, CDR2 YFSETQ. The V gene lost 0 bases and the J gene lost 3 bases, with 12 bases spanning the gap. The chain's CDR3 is CASSLALTADTGELFF. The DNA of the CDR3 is TGCGCCAGCAGCTTGGCCCTGACAGCGGACACCGGGGAGCTGTTTTTT.

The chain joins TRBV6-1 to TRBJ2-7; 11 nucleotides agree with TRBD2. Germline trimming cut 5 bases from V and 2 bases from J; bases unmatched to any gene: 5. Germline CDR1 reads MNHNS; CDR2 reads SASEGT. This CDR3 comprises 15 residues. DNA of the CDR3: TGTGCCAGCAGTTCGCCGACTAGCGGGGCCTACGAGCAGTACTTC. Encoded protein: CASSSPTSGAYEQYF.

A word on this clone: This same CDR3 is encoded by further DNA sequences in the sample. The CDR3 protein is CASSLVSGDTEAFF. In DNA form, the CDR3 reads TGCGCCAGCAGCTTGGTGTCAGGGGACACTGAAGCTTTCTTT. The rearrangement uses TRBV5-1 and TRBJ1-1; D might be TRBD1 (6 bases). This CDR3 region has 14 residues. Deletions cut 0 bases from V and 3 bases from J, with 9 bases between. The germline gives CDR1 SGHRS, CDR2 YFSETQ.

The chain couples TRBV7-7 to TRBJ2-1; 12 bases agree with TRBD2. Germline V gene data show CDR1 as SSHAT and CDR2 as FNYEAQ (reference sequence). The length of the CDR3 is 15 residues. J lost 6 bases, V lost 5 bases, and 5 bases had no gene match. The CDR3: CASSVGLAGPNEQFF. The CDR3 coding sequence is TGTGCCAGCAGCGTTGGACTAGCGGGACCCAATGAGCAGTTCTTC. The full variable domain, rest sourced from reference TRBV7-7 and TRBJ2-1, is GAGVSQSPRYKVTKRGQDVTLRCDPISSHATLYWYQQALGQGPEFLTYFNYEAQPDKSGLPSDRFSAERPEGSISTLTIQRTEQRDSAMYRCASSVGLAGPNEQFFGPGTRLTVL.

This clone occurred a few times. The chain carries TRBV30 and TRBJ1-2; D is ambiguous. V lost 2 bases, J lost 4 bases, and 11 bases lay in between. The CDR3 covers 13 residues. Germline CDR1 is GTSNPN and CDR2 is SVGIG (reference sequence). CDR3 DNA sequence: TGTGCCTGGAGTTCGATCAGAGTCTATGGCTACACCTTC. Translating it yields CAWSSIRVYGYTF.

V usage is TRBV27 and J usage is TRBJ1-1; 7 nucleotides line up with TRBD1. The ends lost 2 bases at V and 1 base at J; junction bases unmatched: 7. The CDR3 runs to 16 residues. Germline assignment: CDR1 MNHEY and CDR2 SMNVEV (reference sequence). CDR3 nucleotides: TGTGCCAGCAGTTTACAGGGGGGGCTTGGGAACACTGAAGCTTTCTTT. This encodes CASSLQGGLGNTEAFF.

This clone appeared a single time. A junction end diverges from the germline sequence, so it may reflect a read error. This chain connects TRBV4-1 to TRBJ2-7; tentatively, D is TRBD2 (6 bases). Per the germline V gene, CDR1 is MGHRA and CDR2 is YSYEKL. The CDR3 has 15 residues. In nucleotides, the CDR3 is TGCGCCAGCAGCCAAGTTGCACGGACGCTCTACGGCGGGGACTTC. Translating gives CASSQVARTLYGGDF.

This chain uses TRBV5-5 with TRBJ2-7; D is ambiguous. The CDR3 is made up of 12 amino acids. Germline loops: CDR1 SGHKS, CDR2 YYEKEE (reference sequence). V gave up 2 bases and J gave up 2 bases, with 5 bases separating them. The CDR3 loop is CASSFSAYEQYF. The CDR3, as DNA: TGTGCCAGCAGCTTCAGCGCCTACGAGCAGTACTTC. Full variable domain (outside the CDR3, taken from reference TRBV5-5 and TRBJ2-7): DAGVTQSPTHLIKTRGQQVTLRCSPISGHKSVSWYQQVLGQGPQFIFQYYEKEERGRGNFPDRFSARQFPNYSSELNVNALLLGDSALYLCASSFSAYEQYFGPGTRLTVT.

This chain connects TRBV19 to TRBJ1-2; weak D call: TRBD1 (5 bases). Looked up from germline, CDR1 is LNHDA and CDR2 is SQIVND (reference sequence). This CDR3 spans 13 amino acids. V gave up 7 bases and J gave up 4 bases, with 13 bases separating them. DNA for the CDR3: TGTGCCAGTACGGACACGGGGGTCTATGGCTACACCTTC. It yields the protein CASTDTGVYGYTF.

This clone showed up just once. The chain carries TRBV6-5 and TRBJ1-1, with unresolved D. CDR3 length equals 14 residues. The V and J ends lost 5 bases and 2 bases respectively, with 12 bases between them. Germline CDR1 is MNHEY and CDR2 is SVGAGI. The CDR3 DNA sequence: TGTGCCAGCAGTCCAGGCTATAGAAACACTGAAGCTTTCTTT. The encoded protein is CASSPGYRNTEAFF.

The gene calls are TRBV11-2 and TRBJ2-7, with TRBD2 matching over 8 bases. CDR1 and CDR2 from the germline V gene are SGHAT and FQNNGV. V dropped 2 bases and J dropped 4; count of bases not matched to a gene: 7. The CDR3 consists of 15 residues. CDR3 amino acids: CASSLQRESIYEQYF. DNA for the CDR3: TGTGCCAGCAGCTTACAGCGGGAGTCGATATACGAGCAGTACTTC.

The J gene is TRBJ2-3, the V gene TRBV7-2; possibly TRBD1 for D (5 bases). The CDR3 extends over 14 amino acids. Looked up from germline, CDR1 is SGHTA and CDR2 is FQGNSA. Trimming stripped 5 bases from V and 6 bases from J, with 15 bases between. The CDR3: CASSARTRVDTQYF. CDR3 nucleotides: TGTGCCAGCAGCGCCCGGACACGGGTGGATACGCAGTATTTT.

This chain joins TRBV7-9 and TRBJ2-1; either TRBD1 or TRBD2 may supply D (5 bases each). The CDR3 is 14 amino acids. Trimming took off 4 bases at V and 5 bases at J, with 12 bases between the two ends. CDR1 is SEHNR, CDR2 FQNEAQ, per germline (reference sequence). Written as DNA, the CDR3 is TGTGCCAGCAGCTGGGGGAATTTGAACAATGAGCAGTTCTTC. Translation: CASSWGNLNNEQFF.

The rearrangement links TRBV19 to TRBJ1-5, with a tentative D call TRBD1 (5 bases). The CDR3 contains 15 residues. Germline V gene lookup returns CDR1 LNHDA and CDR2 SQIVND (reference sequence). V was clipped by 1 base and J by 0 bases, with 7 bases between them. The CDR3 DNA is TGTGCCAGTAGTATAGGGACATATAGCAATCAGCCCCAGCATTTT. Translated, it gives CASSIGTYSNQPQHF.